Presented here are 31 T cell receptor beta chains from one specimen sequenced in a study of cytotoxic CD8 clonotypes in ibrutinib-treated CLL (dated by TCRdb to 2020 to 2023). The library was prepared using the immunoSEQ multiplex PCR assay. Drawn from immuneACCESS, this table holds only the in-frame rearrangements with V and J called that TCRdb kept. Clones are partly lost; checked studies trace under half to an unresolved V gene and leave the rest unexplained. A total of approximately 340,000 clones appear in this sample, 67% of them only once. The ten largest clonotypes hold roughly 6.3% of the sample. Sequencing used PBMCs, obtained after 36 months of ibrutinib treatment. Receptors were obtained from a human donor with chronic lymphocytic leukemia.

The chain employs TRBV27 and TRBJ2-2, with 7 bases matching TRBD2. Trimming removed 2 bases from V and 6 bases from J; junction bases left unmatched: 3. The CDR3 has 14 amino acids. In germline, CDR1 is MNHEY, CDR2 SMNVEV (reference sequence). The CDR3 DNA is TGTGCCAGCAGTTTACGACTAGCCTCCGGGGAGCTGTTTTTT. Its translation: CASSLRLASGELFF.

This clone has just a few counts. The chain joins TRBV7-9 to TRBJ1-6; D may be TRBD1 (5 bases). The V gene's germline CDR1 is SEHNR and CDR2 FQNEAQ (reference sequence). V dropped 3 bases and J dropped 6 bases, with 9 bases sitting between them. CDR3 length: 14 amino acids. The CDR3 region is CASSFRGGNSPLHF. In DNA form, the CDR3 reads TGTGCCAGCAGCTTCCGGGGCGGTAATTCACCCCTCCACTTT.

This clone was counted between two and nine times. The chain has TRBV7-9 and TRBJ1-6; D ambiguous. V was cut by 3 bases and J by 5 bases, with 17 bases left in between. The CDR3 totals 17 residues. Per the germline V gene, CDR1 is SEHNR and CDR2 is FQNEAQ (reference sequence). CDR3: CASSFLTVRGDNSPLHF. The CDR3, as DNA: TGTGCCAGCAGCTTCTTGACCGTCCGGGGTGATAATTCACCCCTCCACTTT. The entire variable domain, with the rest obtained from reference TRBV7-9 and TRBJ1-6, is as follows: DTGVSQNPRHKITKRGQNVTFRCDPISEHNRLYWYRQTLGQGPEFLTYFQNEAQLEKSRLLSDRFSAERPKGSFSTLEIQRTEQGDSAMYLCASSFLTVRGDNSPLHFGNGTRLTVT.

This clone appeared a few times. The chain joins TRBV4-1 to TRBJ2-1, with unresolved D. Germline V gene data show CDR1 as MGHRA and CDR2 as YSYEKL. V was trimmed by 3 bases and J by 8 bases, leaving 8 bases between them. The length of the CDR3 is 12 residues. In DNA form, the CDR3 reads TGCGCCAGCAGCCATCTATTGGATGAGCAGTTCTTC. The encoded protein is CASSHLLDEQFF.

The J gene is TRBJ2-5, the V gene TRBV7-3, with 7 bases fitting TRBD2. The J segment lost 2 bases and the V segment lost 5 bases, leaving 2 bases of the junction unmatched. The CDR3 sequence is 13 residues long. Germline V gene data show CDR1 as SGHTA and CDR2 as FQGTGA. CDR3 region: CASSILAQETQYF. For the CDR3, the DNA is TGTGCCAGCAGCATACTAGCGCAAGAGACCCAGTACTTC.

This clone appeared a few times. The chain has TRBV4-1 and TRBJ1-6; D unclear. The CDR3 extends over 13 amino acids. The V gene's germline CDR1 is MGHRA and CDR2 YSYEKL. V was pared by 3 bases and J by 10 bases, with 10 bases between. CDR3 nucleotide sequence: TGCGCCAGCAGCCAGGGCCCCGGATCACCCCTCCACTTT. Its translation is CASSQGPGSPLHF.

This chain connects TRBV13 to TRBJ1-1; TRBD1 is a possible D gene (6 bases). V lost 1 base to trimming and J lost 3 bases, with 15 bases between them. This CDR3 contains 16 residues. The germline V gene has CDR1 PRHDT and CDR2 FYEKMQ (reference sequence). The CDR3 here is CASSLAKGHGYTEAFF. Written as DNA, the CDR3 is TGTGCCAGCAGCTTAGCTAAGGGACACGGGTACACTGAAGCTTTCTTT.

The count of this clone is one. V is TRBV2 and J is TRBJ2-7; no clear D gene. Germline V gives CDR1 SNHLY, CDR2 FYNNEI. The germline V and J ends were trimmed by 1 base and 3 bases, with 10 bases remaining between them. The CDR3 spans 14 residues. The CDR3 DNA reads as TGTGCCAGCAGTGAAGGTCGGCCGAACTACGAGCAGTACTTC. The encoded protein is CASSEGRPNYEQYF.

The chain recombines TRBV7-2 with TRBJ2-2; D gene ambiguous. This CDR3 comprises 14 residues. V shed 5 bases and J shed 2 bases, with 9 bases lying between them. The germline CDR1 and CDR2 sequences are SGHTA and FQGNSA. The CDR3 DNA follows: TGTGCCAGCAGCGCGACGGTCAACACCGGGGAGCTGTTTTTT. As protein: CASSATVNTGELFF.

This chain joins TRBV9 and TRBJ2-7; 12 bases fit TRBD1. The V gene end was trimmed by 0 bases and the J gene end by 6 bases; junction bases not matched to a gene: 4. Germline V gives CDR1 SGDLS, CDR2 YYNGEE. The CDR3 contains 15 residues. CDR3 coding DNA: TGTGCCAGCAGCGTAGGGGACAGGGGGCAGGGCGAGCAGTACTTC. Translating gives CASSVGDRGQGEQYF.

In its sample, this clone was seen a few times. This chain uses TRBV10-1 with TRBJ1-1; D is uncertain. V lost 0 bases, J lost 1 base, and 12 bases lay in between. The CDR3 runs 16 residues. From germline, CDR1 is WNHNN and CDR2 SYGVQD (reference sequence). The CDR3 bases are TGCGCCAGCAGTGAGTCGATCTTTAACAAGAACACTGAAGCTTTCTTT. Amino acids: CASSESIFNKNTEAFF.

This clone was detected only a few times. The rearrangement uses TRBV19 and TRBJ1-1; D unclear. V lost 5 bases to trimming and J lost 0 bases, with 7 bases between them. Germline-derived CDR1 and CDR2 are LNHDA and SQIVND (reference sequence). There are 13 residues in the CDR3. The CDR3 reads CASSGRLNTEAFF. CDR3 nucleotides: TGTGCCAGTAGTGGACGGCTGAACACTGAAGCTTTCTTT.

The V gene is TRBV11-2, the J gene TRBJ2-7, with 8 bases matching TRBD2. This CDR3 spans 17 amino acids. Germline CDR1 and CDR2: SGHAT and FQNNGV. Losses at the gene ends were 5 bases for V and 7 bases for J; bases not matched to a gene: 19. The CDR3 reads CASSPWWAGGAAREQYF. CDR3 nucleotides: TGTGCCAGCAGCCCCTGGTGGGCGGGAGGAGCGGCCAGGGAGCAGTACTTC.

The chain is built from TRBV7-8 and TRBJ2-2; 12 bases match TRBD2. With 5 bases clipped from V and 2 bases from J, the junction kept 6 bases outside the gene matches. The germline gives CDR1 SGHVS, CDR2 FQNEAQ. The CDR3 extends over 17 amino acids. The CDR3 region has the DNA TGTGCCAGCAGCACACGACTAGCGGGAGTTAACACCGGGGAGCTGTTTTTT. Its translation is CASSTRLAGVNTGELFF.

The V and J genes are TRBV10-3 and TRBJ1-1, with D unclear. Trimming took off 3 bases at V and 0 bases at J, with 8 bases between the two ends. The germline V gene has CDR1 ENHRY and CDR2 SYGVKD. The CDR3 has 14 residues. The chain's CDR3 is CAISDGQVNTEAFF. CDR3 DNA sequence: TGTGCCATCAGTGATGGGCAAGTGAACACTGAAGCTTTCTTT.

This clone was seen a few times. The genes are TRBV5-1 and TRBJ2-1, with 10 positions matching TRBD2. Per the germline V gene, CDR1 is SGHRS and CDR2 is YFSETQ. V lost 1 base and J lost 7; bases outside the gene matches: 5. The CDR3 has 15 residues. The CDR3, as DNA: TGCGCCAGCAGCTTGAAACTAGCGGGATGGAATGAGCAGTTCTTC. This translates into CASSLKLAGWNEQFF.

The rearrangement uses TRBV4-1 and TRBJ1-4; the D is unclear. The CDR3 length is 16 residues. Between the trimmed V and J ends, which lost 0 bases and 7 bases, there was a span of 15 bases. Looked up from germline, CDR1 is MGHRA and CDR2 is YSYEKL. The CDR3 DNA follows: TGCGCCAGCAGCCAAGAAGCGACGCCCGTGGGTGAAAAACTGTTTTTT. Protein sequence: CASSQEATPVGEKLFF.

The chain couples TRBV18 to TRBJ2-1, with TRBD2 matching 7 bases. Germline trimming cut 2 bases from V and 6 bases from J; bases unmatched to any gene: 7. Germline CDR1 is KGHSH and CDR2 is LQKENI. CDR3 length: 15 amino acids. This CDR3 reads CASSPAGAGPNEQFF. DNA of the CDR3: TGTGCCAGCTCACCAGCGGGAGCAGGCCCCAATGAGCAGTTCTTC.

This clone was picked up a small number of times. The gene calls are TRBV19 and TRBJ2-1, with D maybe TRBD1 (6 bases). V was pared by 4 bases and J by 8 bases, with 15 bases between. The CDR3 totals 14 residues. Germline CDR1 LNHDA, CDR2 SQIVND (reference sequence). CDR3 amino acids: CASSTRQVFHEQFF. CDR3 DNA: TGTGCCAGTAGTACGAGACAGGTTTTCCATGAGCAGTTCTTC.

For this clone: Other nucleotide sequences from this sample produce the same CDR3. The chain is built from TRBV29-1 and TRBJ2-7; 8 nucleotides match TRBD1. This CDR3 spans 13 amino acids. From germline, CDR1 is SQVTM and CDR2 ANQGSEA. With V trimmed by 6 bases and J by 1 base, 5 bases remained unmatched. This CDR3 reads CSVAGTGSYEQYF. In nucleotides, the CDR3 is TGCAGCGTGGCCGGGACAGGTTCCTACGAGCAGTACTTC.

The chain combines TRBV7-9 with TRBJ2-5; 8 positions agree with TRBD2. Germline CDR1 is SEHNR and CDR2 is FQNEAQ (reference sequence). The J segment lost 2 bases and the V segment lost 2 bases, leaving 4 bases of the junction unmatched. The CDR3 is made up of 15 amino acids. The CDR3 bases are TGTGCCAGCAGCTTAAGCGTAGCGGGACAAGAGACCCAGTACTTC. This codes for CASSLSVAGQETQYF.

The V and J genes are TRBV7-8 and TRBJ2-7, with 9 nucleotides matching TRBD2. The V and J ends lost 1 base and 5 bases, in that order; junction bases with no gene match: 3. This CDR3 has 14 amino acids. Per the germline V gene, CDR1 is SGHVS and CDR2 is FQNEAQ. The CDR3 nucleotides are TGTGCCAGCAGCTTAGGAGCGGGGGGCCACGAGCAGTACTTC. This translates into CASSLGAGGHEQYF.

This rearrangement joins TRBV29-1 to TRBJ2-2; D uncertain. The CDR3 totals 14 residues. Trimming left V 0 bases short and J 1 base short, with 6 bases between. Germline assignment: CDR1 SQVTM and CDR2 ANQGSEA. Here the CDR3 DNA reads TGCAGCGTTGAAGAAGCCCAGAACACCGGGGAGCTGTTTTTT. Protein: CSVEEAQNTGELFF.

The chain couples TRBV27 to TRBJ2-7; TRBD1 agrees at 8 bases. The CDR3 is 15 residues long. The V gene's germline CDR1 is MNHEY and CDR2 SMNVEV (reference sequence). Trimming removed 5 bases from V and 0 bases from J; junction bases left unmatched: 6. CDR3 nucleotide sequence: TGTGCCAGCAGTCCCGGACAGGGATCCTCCTACGAGCAGTACTTC. Its translation is CASSPGQGSSYEQYF.

This clone was seen more than once but under ten times. This CDR3 reads CASSLDTDMNTEAFF. As DNA, the CDR3 is TGTGCCAGCAGCTTAGATACAGACATGAACACTGAAGCTTTCTTT. The chain has TRBV7-6 and TRBJ1-1; D unresolved. Trimming removed 1 base at V and 0 bases at J, with 9 bases between. The length of the CDR3 is 15 residues. Germline-derived CDR1 and CDR2 are SGHVS and FNYEAQ.

Written as DNA, the CDR3 is TGTGCCAGCAGTTTATGGACGGGAGGGGGGGAGACCCAGTACTTC. Translation gives CASSLWTGGGETQYF. The rearrangement uses TRBV27 and TRBJ2-5; 8 bases agree with TRBD2. V gave up 1 base and J gave up 5 bases; unmatched junction bases: 6. Germline CDR1 reads MNHEY; CDR2 reads SMNVEV (reference sequence). The CDR3 spans 15 residues.

J is TRBJ2-3 and V is TRBV4-3, with 9 nucleotides matching TRBD2. CDR3 length: 14 amino acids. V lost 4 bases to trimming and J lost 6 bases; unmatched junction nucleotides: 5. Germline CDR1 is LGHNA and CDR2 is YSLEER. CDR3 residues: CASSLGGREDTQYF. Written as DNA, the CDR3 is TGCGCCAGCAGCCTGGGCGGGAGGGAGGATACGCAGTATTTT.

There are a few counts of this clone. J is TRBJ2-7 and V is TRBV11-2; TRBD2 matches at 10 bases. Trimming removed 0 bases from V and 7 bases from J; junction bases left unmatched: 9. The CDR3 is 16 amino acids. CDR1 and CDR2 from the germline V gene are SGHAT and FQNNGV. The CDR3 spells CASSLDTLAGVREQYF. The CDR3 DNA follows: TGTGCCAGCAGCTTAGATACCCTAGCGGGAGTACGTGAGCAGTACTTC.

This clone was seen a few times. The chain is built from TRBV5-4 and TRBJ2-6; no clear D gene. V was trimmed by 2 bases and J by 2 bases, leaving 8 bases between them. CDR3 length: 15 residues. Germline assignment: CDR1 SGHNT and CDR2 YYREEE (reference sequence). CDR3 amino acids: CASSLPGAGANVLTF. CDR3 nucleotides: TGTGCCAGCAGCTTACCTGGGGCTGGGGCCAACGTCCTGACTTTC. The entire variable domain, with the rest obtained from reference TRBV5-4 and TRBJ2-6, is as follows: ETGVTQSPTHLIKTRGQQVTLRCSSQSGHNTVSWYQQALGQGPQFIFQYYREEENGRGNFPPRFSGLQFPNYSSELNVNALELDDSALYLCASSLPGAGANVLTFGAGSRLTVL.

This rearrangement joins TRBV9 to TRBJ2-7; a possible D gene is TRBD1 (6 bases). The V gene's germline CDR1 is SGDLS and CDR2 YYNGEE. The CDR3 is made up of 13 amino acids. V shed 3 bases and J shed 3 bases, with 10 bases lying between them. CDR3 loop: CASSADSYYEQYF. For the CDR3, the DNA is TGTGCCAGCAGCGCGGACAGTTACTACGAGCAGTACTTC.

The rearrangement uses TRBV5-4 and TRBJ2-5, with TRBD1 identical over 8 bases. J was trimmed by 4 bases and V by 7 bases; bases with no gene match: 9. This CDR3 region has 14 residues. Germline CDR1 reads SGHNT; CDR2 reads YYREEE (reference sequence). CDR3 protein: CASQDRALGETQYF. CDR3 bases: TGTGCCAGCCAGGACAGGGCCCTCGGAGAGACCCAGTACTTC.